Below are 27 T cell receptor beta chains sequenced from a single sample in a study of CD8 T cells in Susac syndrome. An amount of RNA that ranged from 0.5 to 1 ug was reverse transcribed with random hexamers. MiXCR, applied by TCRdb to the immunoSEQ multiplex PCR reads, yields one record per CDR3 protein. The sample contains around 150,000 distinct CDR3 sequences, roughly 94% of which appear only once. Specimen: CD4+ T cells from PBMCs. All receptors derive from a human donor with multiple sclerosis.

This chain uses TRBV30 with TRBJ1-4; TRBD1 is a possible D gene (6 bases). The CDR3 consists of 15 residues. The V end lost 3 bases, the J end lost 8 bases, and 19 bases lay between the germline ends. Germline CDR1 GTSNPN, CDR2 SVGIG (reference sequence). The CDR3 loop reads CAWSRGQPSWEKLFF. CDR3 nucleotides: TGTGCCTGGAGCCGCGGACAGCCATCATGGGAAAAACTGTTTTTT.

For the CDR3, the DNA is TGCGCCAGCAGCTTAGACGGGGGATTTAGAAACATTCAGTACTTC. Translation: CASSLDGGFRNIQYF. The chain links TRBV5-1 to TRBJ2-4; tentative D call: TRBD2 (6 bases). Germline V gives CDR1 SGHRS, CDR2 YFSETQ. The CDR3 runs to 15 residues. V was pared by 2 bases and J by 6 bases, with 15 bases between.

The rearrangement joins TRBV27 to TRBJ2-7, with a weak D call TRBD1 (6 bases). The CDR3 has 16 residues. Germline CDR1 is MNHEY and CDR2 is SMNVEV (reference sequence). The germline V and J ends were trimmed by 3 bases and 0 bases, with 15 bases remaining between them. CDR3 nucleotides: TGTGCCAGCAGTTTGCGTTGGGACACAAGCTCCTACGAGCAGTACTTC. It is translated as CASSLRWDTSSYEQYF.

The V gene is TRBV27, the J gene TRBJ2-3, with 9 bases that match TRBD1. The CDR3 length is 14 residues. V was pared by 10 bases and J by 0 bases, with 5 bases of the junction left unmatched. Germline V gives CDR1 MNHEY, CDR2 SMNVEV (reference sequence). This chain's CDR3 is CAIHDRGSTDTQYF. Here the CDR3 DNA reads TGTGCCATCCACGACAGGGGGAGCACAGATACGCAGTATTTT.

The V and J genes are TRBV19 and TRBJ2-2; D unclear. V lost 7 bases and J 1 base, leaving 4 bases between the germline ends. Germline V gives CDR1 LNHDA, CDR2 SQIVND (reference sequence). This CDR3 comprises 12 residues. CDR3 protein: CASTGNTGELFF. CDR3 bases: TGTGCCAGTACAGGGAACACCGGGGAGCTGTTTTTT.

The chain recombines TRBV28 with TRBJ2-4; no firm D call. The CDR3 totals 12 residues. Trimming left V 7 bases short and J 2 bases short, with 6 bases between. From germline, CDR1 is MDHEN and CDR2 SYDVKM. CDR3 loop: CASTGSKNIQYF. The CDR3, as DNA: TGTGCCAGCACTGGATCCAAAAACATTCAGTACTTC.

This sequence joins TRBV3-1 and TRBJ1-5; 8 bases are a match to TRBD1. This CDR3 region has 16 residues. Per the germline V gene, CDR1 is LGHDT and CDR2 is YNNKEL (reference sequence). V shed 4 bases, J shed 6 bases, and the junction held 11 bases outside the gene matches. The CDR3 DNA follows: TGTGCCAGCAGCCGTGGGGGTAACAGGGGGGGTCAGCCCCAGCATTTT. It translates to CASSRGGNRGGQPQHF. Full variable domain (remainder filled in from reference TRBV3-1 and TRBJ1-5): DTAVSQTPKYLVTQMGNDKSIKCEQNLGHDTMYWYKQDSKKFLKIMFSYNNKELIINETVPNRFSPKSPDKAHLNLHINSLELGDSAVYFCASSRGGNRGGQPQHFGDGTRLSIL.

The chain recombines TRBV5-1 with TRBJ2-1; TRBD2 matches 10 bases. V lost 7 bases to trimming and J lost 0 bases; unmatched junction nucleotides: 7. Germline assignment: CDR1 SGHRS and CDR2 YFSETQ. The CDR3 runs 16 residues. CDR3 sequence: CASGTSVGGSYNEQFF. For the CDR3, the DNA is TGCGCCAGCGGGACTAGCGTTGGGGGCTCCTACAATGAGCAGTTCTTC.

About this clonotype itself: Germline and junction disagree at one end, which may indicate a read error. This rearrangement joins TRBV25-1 to TRBJ2-2, with TRBD1 identical over 8 bases. Per the germline V gene, CDR1 is MGHDK and CDR2 is SYGVNS. There are 14 residues in the CDR3. The CDR3 sequence: CASSKYRGDGELFF. CDR3 in DNA: TGTGCCAGCAGTAAATACAGGGGGGACGGGGAGCTGTTTTTT.

The chain has TRBV10-3 and TRBJ2-7; 8 bases are shared with TRBD1. The CDR3 loop spans 14 amino acids. Germline loops: CDR1 ENHRY, CDR2 SYGVKD. J lost 4 bases, V lost 2 bases, and 4 bases had no gene match. CDR3 nucleotide sequence: TGTGCCATCAGTGAGGGACAGGGTCCTTACGAGCAGTACTTC. Its translation is CAISEGQGPYEQYF.

This chain joins TRBV4-1 and TRBJ1-3; 8 nucleotides align to TRBD1. This CDR3 contains 17 residues. CDR1 MGHRA and CDR2 YSYEKL come from the germline V gene. V gave up 3 bases and J gave up 1 base; unmatched junction bases: 8. The chain's CDR3 is CASSHLTGGRSGNTIYF. CDR3 DNA: TGCGCCAGCAGCCACCTTACAGGGGGTCGATCTGGAAACACCATATATTTT.

This chain uses TRBV20-1 with TRBJ2-7; 10 bases are a match to TRBD2. V lost 6 bases to trimming and J lost 4 bases; unmatched junction nucleotides: 6. Germline CDR1 DFQATT, CDR2 SNEGSKA (reference sequence). The CDR3 is 13 amino acids. The CDR3 coding sequence is TGCAGTGCCCAACTAGCGGGAAGGTACGAGCAGTACTTC. Translating gives CSAQLAGRYEQYF.

The CDR3 region is CASSADRGGPQHF. CDR3 DNA: TGTGCCAGCAGCGCCGACAGGGGTGGGCCCCAGCATTTT. V gene TRBV7-2 combines with J gene TRBJ1-5; TRBD1 matches at 8 bases. This CDR3 region has 13 residues. V gave up 5 bases and J gave up 9 bases; unmatched junction bases: 6. Germline V gene lookup returns CDR1 SGHTA and CDR2 FQGNSA.

This chain joins TRBV30 and TRBJ1-1; TRBD1 is a possible D gene (5 bases). CDR3 length: 14 residues. Germline values: CDR1 GTSNPN, CDR2 SVGIG (reference sequence). V shed 2 bases and J shed 4 bases, with 14 bases lying between them. CDR3 protein: CAWSNPRGRTEAFF. In nucleotides, the CDR3 is TGTGCCTGGAGTAACCCTCGGGGACGCACTGAAGCTTTCTTT.

The gene calls are TRBV20-1 and TRBJ2-7, with TRBD2 identical over 10 bases. The CDR3 contains 14 residues. The V and J ends lost 5 bases and 1 base, in that order; junction bases with no gene match: 5. From germline, CDR1 is DFQATT and CDR2 SNEGSKA (reference sequence). The CDR3 protein is CSAPRTSGSYEQYF. CDR3 nucleotide sequence: TGCAGTGCTCCCCGGACTAGCGGATCCTACGAGCAGTACTTC.

The V gene is TRBV12-3 or TRBV12-4, the J gene TRBJ2-2; D remains ambiguous. CDR3 length: 14 residues. V lost 6 bases and J 4 bases, leaving 12 bases between the germline ends. Written as DNA, the CDR3 is TGTGCCAGCAGCCCTGGCCTTGCCACCGGGGAGCTGTTTTTT. The encoded protein is CASSPGLATGELFF.

The chain employs TRBV7-9 and TRBJ2-1; 10 positions agree with TRBD1. V gave up 5 bases and J gave up 4 bases; unmatched junction bases: 5. CDR1 and CDR2 from the germline V gene are SEHNR and FQNEAQ (reference sequence). This CDR3 contains 15 residues. The CDR3 DNA follows: TGTGCCAGCAGCCCCGGGACAGGGGATTACAATGAGCAGTTCTTC. This translates into CASSPGTGDYNEQFF.

The rearrangement joins TRBV12-3 or TRBV12-4 to TRBJ1-2, with D unclear. V lost 5 bases to trimming and J lost 2 bases, with 18 bases between them. The CDR3 is 16 amino acids. The CDR3 nucleotides are TGTGCCAGCAGTCCTCCATACAGCGAGATAAACTATGGCTACACCTTC. Residues: CASSPPYSEINYGYTF.

The J gene is TRBJ1-5, the V gene TRBV7-9; TRBD1 agrees at 7 bases. This CDR3 is 11 amino acids long. CDR1 SEHNR and CDR2 FQNEAQ come from the germline V gene (reference sequence). The J segment lost 9 bases and the V segment lost 5 bases, leaving 1 base of the junction unmatched. The CDR3 here is CASSAGGPQHF. CDR3 bases: TGTGCCAGCAGCGCAGGGGGGCCCCAGCATTTT.

The rearrangement joins TRBV2 to TRBJ2-2; D is uncertain. V gave up 6 bases and J gave up 2 bases, with 4 bases separating them. From germline, CDR1 is SNHLY and CDR2 FYNNEI. CDR3 length equals 12 residues. The CDR3 here is CASRTNTGELFF. CDR3 DNA sequence: TGTGCCAGCAGAACAAACACCGGGGAGCTGTTTTTT.

The V call is TRBV28, the J call TRBJ2-7; possible D gene TRBD2, 5 bases. Germline V CDR1 and CDR2: MDHEN, SYDVKM. V lost 4 bases, J lost 0 bases, and 22 bases lay in between. The CDR3 consists of 18 residues. The CDR3 sequence is CASSSFVDSSSSSYEQYF. CDR3 sequence (DNA): TGTGCCAGCAGTTCCTTTGTTGATTCTAGCTCGAGCTCCTACGAGCAGTACTTC. Full variable domain (missing parts from reference TRBV28 and TRBJ2-7): DVKVTQSSRYLVKRTGEKVFLECVQDMDHENMFWYRQDPGLGLRLIYFSYDVKMKEKGDIPEGYSVSREKKERFSLILESASTNQTSMYLCASSSFVDSSSSSYEQYFGPGTRLTVT.

V and J are TRBV4-1 and TRBJ2-7; 8 bases are a match to TRBD2. Trimming at V came to 5 bases and at J to 5 bases, leaving 11 bases not matched to a gene. CDR3 length: 15 residues. CDR1 MGHRA and CDR2 YSYEKL come from the germline V gene. As DNA, the CDR3 is TGCGCCAGCAGCTACCGACATAGCGGGAATGACGAGCAGTACTTC. It translates to CASSYRHSGNDEQYF.

The rearrangement uses TRBV7-2 and TRBJ2-5, with 9 nucleotides matching TRBD1. In germline, CDR1 is SGHTA, CDR2 FQGNSA. The junction had 6 bases not matched to a gene; V was cut back by 7 bases and J by 3 bases. The CDR3 covers 14 residues. The CDR3 region has the DNA TGTGCCAGCACCACGACAGGGGGAGAAGAGACCCAGTACTTC. Its protein product is CASTTTGGEETQYF.

The table lists this clonotype with a count of one. The chain has TRBV7-2 and TRBJ2-1; D is undetermined. V was clipped by 5 bases and J by 0 bases, with 11 bases between them. CDR1 is SGHTA, CDR2 FQGNSA, per germline. CDR3 length: 15 residues. Written as DNA, the CDR3 is TGTGCCAGCAGCACGGCCATTAGCTCCTACAATGAGCAGTTCTTC. This gives the protein CASSTAISSYNEQFF.

The V and J genes are TRBV3-1 and TRBJ2-3; 10 nucleotides line up with TRBD2. Germline V gives CDR1 LGHDT, CDR2 YNNKEL (reference sequence). The trim removed 7 bases at V and 0 bases at J, leaving 4 bases unmatched. CDR3 length: 15 residues. The CDR3 region has the DNA TGTGCCAGCAAGCGGGAGGGCCTCAGCACAGATACGCAGTATTTT. Protein: CASKREGLSTDTQYF.

The rearrangement uses TRBV12-3 or TRBV12-4 and TRBJ1-4; 9 nucleotides line up with TRBD1. The CDR3 length is 14 residues. Germline trimming cut 4 bases from V and 8 bases from J; bases unmatched to any gene: 5. The CDR3 reads CASSSSGTGEKLFF. CDR3 nucleotide sequence: TGTGCCAGCAGTTCTTCCGGGACAGGGGAAAAACTGTTTTTT.

The rearrangement joins TRBV29-1 to TRBJ2-1; D remains unclear. Germline V gives CDR1 SQVTM, CDR2 ANQGSEA. There are 15 residues in the CDR3. Trimming took off 7 bases at V and 2 bases at J, with 18 bases between the two ends. The CDR3 spells CSAIDASGTYNEQFF. CDR3 DNA sequence: TGCAGCGCCATCGACGCATCGGGCACCTACAATGAGCAGTTCTTC.